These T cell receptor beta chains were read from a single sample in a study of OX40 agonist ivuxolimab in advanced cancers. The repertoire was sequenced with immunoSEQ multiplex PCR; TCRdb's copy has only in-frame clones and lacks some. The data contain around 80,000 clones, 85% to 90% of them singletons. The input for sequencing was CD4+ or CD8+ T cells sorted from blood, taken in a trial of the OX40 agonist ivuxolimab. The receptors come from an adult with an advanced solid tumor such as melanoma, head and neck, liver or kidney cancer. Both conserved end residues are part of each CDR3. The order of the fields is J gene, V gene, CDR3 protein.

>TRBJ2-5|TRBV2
CASLPIGGREETQYF
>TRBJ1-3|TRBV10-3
CAISDSMFRNTIYF
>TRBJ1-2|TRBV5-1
CASSLVAANYGYTF
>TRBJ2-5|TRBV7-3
CASSLRERETQYF
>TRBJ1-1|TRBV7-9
CASSARSEAFF
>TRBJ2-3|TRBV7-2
CASSIGQSSTDTQYF
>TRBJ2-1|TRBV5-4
CASTLPGSAGNEQFF
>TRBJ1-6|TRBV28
CASSAGTGKSPYNSPLHF
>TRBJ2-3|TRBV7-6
CASSLANGGSTDTQYF
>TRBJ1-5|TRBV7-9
CASSLAGGYDQPQHF
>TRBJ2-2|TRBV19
CASSIQAQVTGELFF
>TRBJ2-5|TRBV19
CATRDRGRETQYF
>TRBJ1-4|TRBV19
CASRSRRGGTNEKLFF
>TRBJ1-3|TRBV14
CASSQVKGIGNTIYF
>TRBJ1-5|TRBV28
CASSFRDRGGNQPQHF
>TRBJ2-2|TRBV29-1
CSARNTGELFF
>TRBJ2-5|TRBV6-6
CASSRGTYAQETQYF
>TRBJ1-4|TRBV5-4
CASSLQNEKLFF
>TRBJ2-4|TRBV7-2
CASSLAAQGVGAKNIQYF
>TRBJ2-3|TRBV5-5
CASSPKGTGADTQYF
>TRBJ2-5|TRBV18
CASSSRQVRETQYF
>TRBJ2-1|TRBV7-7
CASSFGTDQGSEQFF
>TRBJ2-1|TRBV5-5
CARGVGEWDNEQFF
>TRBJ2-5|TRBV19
CASSIRTSAQETQYF
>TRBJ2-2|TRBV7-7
CASSLRENTGELFF
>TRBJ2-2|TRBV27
CASSEVSLAGELFF
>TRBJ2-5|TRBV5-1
CASSQDRETQYF
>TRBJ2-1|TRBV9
CASSVGAGSPYEQFF
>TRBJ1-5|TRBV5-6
CASSLGFDQPQHF
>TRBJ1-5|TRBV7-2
CASSLRVSNQPQHF
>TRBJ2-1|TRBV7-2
CASSLGTSFNEQFF
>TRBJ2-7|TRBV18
CASSPPHGLYEQYF
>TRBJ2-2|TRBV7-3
CASSSFGTGAYGELFF
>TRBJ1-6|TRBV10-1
CASSEWDSNSPLHF
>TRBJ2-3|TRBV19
CASMDSQGTDTQYF